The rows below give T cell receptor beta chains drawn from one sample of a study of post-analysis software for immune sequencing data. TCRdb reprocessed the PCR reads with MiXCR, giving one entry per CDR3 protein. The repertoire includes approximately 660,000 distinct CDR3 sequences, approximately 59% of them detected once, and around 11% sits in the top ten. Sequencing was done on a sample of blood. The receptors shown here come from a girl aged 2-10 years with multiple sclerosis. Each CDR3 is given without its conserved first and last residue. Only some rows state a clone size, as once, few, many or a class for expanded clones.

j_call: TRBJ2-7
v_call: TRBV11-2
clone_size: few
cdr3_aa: ASSRSSGRALAEQY

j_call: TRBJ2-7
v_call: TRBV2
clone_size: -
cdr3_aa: ASSFAGTSVEQY

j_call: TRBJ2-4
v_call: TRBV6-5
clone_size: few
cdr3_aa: ASSYRGSRGGAKNIQY

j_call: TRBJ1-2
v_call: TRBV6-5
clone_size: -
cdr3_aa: ASSYSFGANYGYT

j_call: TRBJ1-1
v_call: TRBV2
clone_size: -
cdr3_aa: ASGGQGNTEAF

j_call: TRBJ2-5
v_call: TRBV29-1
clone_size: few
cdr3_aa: SAEGAGQETQY

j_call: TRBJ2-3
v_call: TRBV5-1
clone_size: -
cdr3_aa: ASSLIREGIRTDTQY

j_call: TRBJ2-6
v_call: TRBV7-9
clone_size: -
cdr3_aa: ASSTGTGMTGANVLT

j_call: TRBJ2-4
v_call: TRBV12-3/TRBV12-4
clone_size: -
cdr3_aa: ASSPRTSGGSLAKNIQY

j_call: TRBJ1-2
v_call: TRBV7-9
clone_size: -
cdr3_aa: ASSSKGYSSWPGYT

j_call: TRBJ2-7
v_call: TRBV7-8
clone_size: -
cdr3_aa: ASSLAQGLADEQY

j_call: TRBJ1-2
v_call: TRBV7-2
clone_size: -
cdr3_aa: ASSSPLRGVSYGYT